This T cell receptor beta chain is from a study of response to subunit inactivated influenza vaccine. This clonotype was found a few times. The germline V gene has CDR1 SGHRS and CDR2 YFSETQ. The CDR3 loop spans 15 amino acids. The trim removed 3 bases at V and 8 bases at J, leaving 10 bases unmatched. TCRdb processed the RT-PCR reads anew with MiXCR; each CDR3 protein has one entry. The data show about 570,000 distinct CDR3 sequences, around 11% seen once. These data were likewise used in another study, on T cells expressing NK-cell markers. This second report adds: Libraries used 5'RACE template switching adding universal primer site and UMIs. For about six donors, the dominant NKG2C+ clonotypes made up roughly 1.0-7.0% of their CD8+ T cells. Also leading the CD3+CD56-NKG2C+ fraction in a handful of donors were these clonotypes.

This receptor was identified in a man between 50 and 59 years old who received an inactivated influenza vaccine. This specimen consisted of PBMCs from blood, obtained on the day of vaccination. The V and J genes are TRBV5-1 and TRBJ2-4; 8 bases agree with TRBD2. The CDR3 here is CASSSLAGGSDIQYF. The CDR3 region has the DNA TGCGCCAGCAGCTCCCTGGCGGGGGGAAGTGACATTCAGTACTTC. The full variable domain, completed using reference TRBV5-1 and TRBJ2-4, is KAGVTQTPRYLIKTRGQQVTLSCSPISGHRSVSWYQQTPGQGLQFLFEYFSETQRNKGNFPGRFSGRQFSNSRSEMNVSTLELGDSALYLCASSSLAGGSDIQYFGAGTRLSVL.